This T cell receptor (beta chain) was recovered during a study of T cell responses to AZD1222 COVID-19 vaccine. The wider study: Recipients boosted at about 4 weeks or about 12 weeks are pooled.

TCRdb's table, derived via immunoSEQ multiplex PCR, lists solely in-frame clones and lacks some. The sample includes some 150,000 clones, more than 70% of them seen just once. Germline CDR1 MDHEN, CDR2 SYDVKM. This CDR3 is built from 15 residues. Trimming removed 2 bases from V and 4 bases from J, with 14 bases in between. The chain joins TRBV28 to TRBJ1-2; D remains ambiguous. The sample consisted of peripheral blood, taken on day 0 of AZD1222 vaccination. The receptor was isolated from an adult in good health. The CDR3 loop is CASSLSPKGPYGYTF. The DNA for the CDR3 is TGTGCCAGCAGTTTAAGCCCCAAAGGCCCCTATGGCTACACCTTC.